The clone carrying this TCR beta chain was seen ten or more times. TCRdb passed the 5' RACE reads through MiXCR, listing each CDR3 protein once. Here the sample spans 55,000 to 70,000 distinct CDR3 sequences, 9% to 15% being singletons. The data were taken from a study of early T cells in non-severe SARS-CoV-2 infection. The TCR was taken from an adult who was a healthcare worker with PCR-confirmed SARS-CoV-2 infection or an uninfected control (not recorded which). Sequences were obtained from whole blood.

The CDR3 spells CASSPGTGYEQYF. CDR3 coding DNA: TGTGCCAGCAGTCCCGGGACGGGATACGAGCAGTACTTC. The chain recombines TRBV12-3 or TRBV12-4 with TRBJ2-7, with D perhaps being TRBD1 or TRBD2 (5 bases each). This CDR3 has 13 residues. V lost 5 bases to trimming and J lost 4 bases, with 12 bases between them.